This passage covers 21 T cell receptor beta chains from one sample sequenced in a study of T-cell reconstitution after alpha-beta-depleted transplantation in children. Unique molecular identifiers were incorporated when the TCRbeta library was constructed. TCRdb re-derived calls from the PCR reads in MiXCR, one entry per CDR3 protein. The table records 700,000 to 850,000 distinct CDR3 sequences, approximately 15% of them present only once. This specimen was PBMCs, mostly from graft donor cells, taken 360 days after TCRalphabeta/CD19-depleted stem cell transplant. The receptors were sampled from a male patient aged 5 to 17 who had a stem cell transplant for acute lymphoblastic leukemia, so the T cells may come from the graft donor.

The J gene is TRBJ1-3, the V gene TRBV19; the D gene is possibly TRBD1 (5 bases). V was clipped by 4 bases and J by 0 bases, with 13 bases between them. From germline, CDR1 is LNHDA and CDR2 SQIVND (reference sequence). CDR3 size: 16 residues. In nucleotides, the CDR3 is TGTGCCAGTAGTAAGTCCGTCGGGGGCTCTGGAAACACCATATATTTT. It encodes CASSKSVGGSGNTIYF.

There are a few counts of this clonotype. CDR3 amino acids: CASSPQPYEQYF. In nucleotides, the CDR3 is TGTGCCAGCTCACCACAACCCTACGAGCAGTACTTC. This chain uses TRBV18 with TRBJ2-7, with D unresolved. This CDR3 comprises 12 residues. CDR1 and CDR2 (germline): KGHSH, LQKENI. V was clipped by 1 base and J by 2 bases, with 3 bases between them.

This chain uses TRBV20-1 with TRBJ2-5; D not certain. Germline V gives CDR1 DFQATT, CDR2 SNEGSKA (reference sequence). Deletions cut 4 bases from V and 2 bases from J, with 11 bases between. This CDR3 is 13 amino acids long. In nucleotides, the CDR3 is TGCAGTGCTACCCCCGAGGTACAAGAGACCCAGTACTTC. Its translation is CSATPEVQETQYF.

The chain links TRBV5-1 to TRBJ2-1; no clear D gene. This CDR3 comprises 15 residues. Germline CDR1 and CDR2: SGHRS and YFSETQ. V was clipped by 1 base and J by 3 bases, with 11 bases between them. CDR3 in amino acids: CASSLLTGYYNEQFF. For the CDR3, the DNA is TGCGCCAGCAGCTTGCTCACGGGTTACTACAATGAGCAGTTCTTC.

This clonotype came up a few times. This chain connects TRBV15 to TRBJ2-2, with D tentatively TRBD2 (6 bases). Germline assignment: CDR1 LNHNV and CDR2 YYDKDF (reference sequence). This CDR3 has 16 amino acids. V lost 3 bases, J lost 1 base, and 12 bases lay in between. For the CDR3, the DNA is TGTGCCACCAGCAGCCTTATCGGGAGGAACACCGGGGAGCTGTTTTTT. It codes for CATSSLIGRNTGELFF.

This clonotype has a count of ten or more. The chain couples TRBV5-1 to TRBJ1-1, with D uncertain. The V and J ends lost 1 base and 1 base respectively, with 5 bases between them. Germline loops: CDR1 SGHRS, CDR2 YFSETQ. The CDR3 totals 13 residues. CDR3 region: CASSLLGNTEAFF. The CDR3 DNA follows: TGCGCCAGCAGCTTGTTGGGGAACACTGAAGCTTTCTTT.

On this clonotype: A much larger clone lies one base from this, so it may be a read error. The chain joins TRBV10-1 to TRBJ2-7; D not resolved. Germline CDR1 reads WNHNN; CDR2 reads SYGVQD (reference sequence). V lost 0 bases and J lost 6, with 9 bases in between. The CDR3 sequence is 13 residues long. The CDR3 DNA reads TGCGCCAGCAGTGAGTCCGTCGCCTGCGAGCAGTACTTC. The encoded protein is CASSESVACEQYF.

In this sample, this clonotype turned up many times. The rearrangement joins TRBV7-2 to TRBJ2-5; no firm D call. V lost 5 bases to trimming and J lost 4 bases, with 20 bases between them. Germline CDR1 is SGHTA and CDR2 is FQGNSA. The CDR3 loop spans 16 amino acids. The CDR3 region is CASSASQDPYLETQYF. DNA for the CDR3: TGTGCCAGCAGCGCCAGCCAGGACCCCTATCTAGAGACCCAGTACTTC. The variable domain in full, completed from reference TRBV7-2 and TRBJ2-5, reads GAGVSQSPSNKVTEKGKDVELRCDPISGHTALYWYRQSLGQGLEFLIYFQGNSAPDKSGLPSDRFSAERTGGSVSTLTIQRTQQEDSAVYLCASSASQDPYLETQYFGPGTRLLVL.

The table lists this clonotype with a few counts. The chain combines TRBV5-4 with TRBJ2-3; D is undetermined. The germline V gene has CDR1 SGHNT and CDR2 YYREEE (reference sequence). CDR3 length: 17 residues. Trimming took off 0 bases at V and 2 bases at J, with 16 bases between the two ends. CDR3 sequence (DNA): TGTGCCAGCAGCTTGGGCTCACTAACTGCCCTCACAGATACGCAGTATTTT. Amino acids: CASSLGSLTALTDTQYF.

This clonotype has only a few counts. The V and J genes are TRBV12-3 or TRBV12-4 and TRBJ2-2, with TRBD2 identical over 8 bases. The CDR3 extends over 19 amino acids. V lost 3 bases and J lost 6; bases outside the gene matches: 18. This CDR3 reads CASSFGLLAGWRLPGELFF. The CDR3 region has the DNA TGTGCCAGCAGTTTCGGGCTTCTAGCGGGTTGGAGGTTGCCCGGGGAGCTGTTTTTT.

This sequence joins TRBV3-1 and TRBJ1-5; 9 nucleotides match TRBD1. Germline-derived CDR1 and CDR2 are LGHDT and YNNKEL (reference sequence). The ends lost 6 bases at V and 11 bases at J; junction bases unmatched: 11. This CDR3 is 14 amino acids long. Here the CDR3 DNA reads TGTGCCAGCAGTAAAGGACAGGGGTTATCGGCCCAGCATTTT. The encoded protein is CASSKGQGLSAQHF.

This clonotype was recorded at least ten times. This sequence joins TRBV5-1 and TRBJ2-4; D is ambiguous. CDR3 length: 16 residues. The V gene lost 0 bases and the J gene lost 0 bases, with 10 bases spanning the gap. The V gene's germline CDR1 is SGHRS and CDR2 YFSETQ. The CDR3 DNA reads TGCGCCAGCAGCTTGGACGGTATAGGAGCCAAAAACATTCAGTACTTC. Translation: CASSLDGIGAKNIQYF. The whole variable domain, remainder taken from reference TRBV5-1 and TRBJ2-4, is KAGVTQTPRYLIKTRGQQVTLSCSPISGHRSVSWYQQTPGQGLQFLFEYFSETQRNKGNFPGRFSGRQFSNSRSEMNVSTLELGDSALYLCASSLDGIGAKNIQYFGAGTRLSVL.

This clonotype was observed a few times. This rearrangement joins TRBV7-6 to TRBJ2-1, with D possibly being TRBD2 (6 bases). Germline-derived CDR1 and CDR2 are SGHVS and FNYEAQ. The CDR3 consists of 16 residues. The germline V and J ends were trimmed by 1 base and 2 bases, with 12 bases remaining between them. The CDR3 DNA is TGTGCCAGCAGCTTAGTGGGGGGAGTGACCTACAATGAGCAGTTCTTC. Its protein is CASSLVGGVTYNEQFF.

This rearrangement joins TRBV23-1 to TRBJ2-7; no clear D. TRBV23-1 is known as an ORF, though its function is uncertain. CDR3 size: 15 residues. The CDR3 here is CAAVLVTEQTYEQYF. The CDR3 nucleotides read TGCGCAGCAGTCCTCGTCACGGAGCAGACCTACGAGCAGTACTTC.

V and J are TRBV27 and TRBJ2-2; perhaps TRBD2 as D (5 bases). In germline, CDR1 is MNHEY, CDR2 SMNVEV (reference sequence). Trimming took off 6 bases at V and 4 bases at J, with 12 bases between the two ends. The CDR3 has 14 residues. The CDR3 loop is CASSTGVLTGELFF. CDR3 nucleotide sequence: TGTGCCAGCAGCACCGGGGTCCTCACCGGGGAGCTGTTTTTT.

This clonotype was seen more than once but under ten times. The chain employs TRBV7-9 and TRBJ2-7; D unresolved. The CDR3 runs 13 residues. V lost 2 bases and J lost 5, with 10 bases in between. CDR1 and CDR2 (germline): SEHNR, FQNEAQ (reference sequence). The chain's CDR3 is CASSLRLGNEQYF. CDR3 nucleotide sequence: TGTGCCAGCAGCTTACGGTTGGGGAACGAGCAGTACTTC.

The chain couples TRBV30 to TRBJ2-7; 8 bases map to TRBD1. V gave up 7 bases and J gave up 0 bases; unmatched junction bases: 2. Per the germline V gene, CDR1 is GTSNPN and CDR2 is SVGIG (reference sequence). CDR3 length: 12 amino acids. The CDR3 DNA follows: TGTGCCTTGACAGGGGACTCCTACGAGCAGTACTTC. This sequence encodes CALTGDSYEQYF.

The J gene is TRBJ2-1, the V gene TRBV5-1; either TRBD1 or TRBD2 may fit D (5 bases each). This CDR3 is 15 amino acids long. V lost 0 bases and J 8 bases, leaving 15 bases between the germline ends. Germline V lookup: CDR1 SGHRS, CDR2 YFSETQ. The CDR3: CASSLEGRRFDEQFF. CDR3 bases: TGCGCCAGCAGCTTGGAGGGACGGAGGTTCGATGAGCAGTTCTTC.

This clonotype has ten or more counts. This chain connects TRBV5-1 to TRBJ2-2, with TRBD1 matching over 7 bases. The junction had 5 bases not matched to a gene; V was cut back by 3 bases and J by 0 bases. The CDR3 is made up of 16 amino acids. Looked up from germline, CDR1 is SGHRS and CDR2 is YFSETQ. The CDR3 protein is CASSSGQVSNTGELFF. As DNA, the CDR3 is TGCGCCAGCAGCTCAGGACAGGTTTCGAACACCGGGGAGCTGTTTTTT.

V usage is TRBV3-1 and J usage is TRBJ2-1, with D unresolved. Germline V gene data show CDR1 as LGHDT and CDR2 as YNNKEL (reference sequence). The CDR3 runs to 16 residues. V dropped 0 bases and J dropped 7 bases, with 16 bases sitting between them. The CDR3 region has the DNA TGTGCCAGCAGCCAAGATACGAATCCAGTATGGAATGAGCAGTTCTTC. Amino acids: CASSQDTNPVWNEQFF.

This CDR3 reads CRAPIHLAGGPTHSYEQYF. The CDR3, as DNA: TGCAGGGCTCCGATCCACTTAGCGGGAGGGCCCACTCATTCCTACGAGCAGTACTTC. The gene calls are TRBV20-1 and TRBJ2-7; TRBD2 matches 11 bases. This CDR3 has 19 amino acids. In germline, CDR1 is DFQATT, CDR2 SNEGSKA (reference sequence).